This T cell receptor beta chain was obtained from a study of cytotoxic CD8 clonotypes in ibrutinib-treated CLL. Profiling relied on immunoSEQ multiplex PCR, and the TCRdb table lists in-frame clones only, not all of them. Of 35,000 to 55,000 clones detected, 60% to 75% appear once; the ten largest clones hold 9.5% to 15%. Per the germline V gene, CDR1 is MGHRA and CDR2 is YSYEKL. J lost 2 bases, V lost 0 bases, and 10 bases had no gene match. The length of the CDR3 is 18 residues. The receptor was derived from a human donor with chronic lymphocytic leukemia. Sample: PBMCs, taken after 12 months of ibrutinib treatment. The genes are TRBV4-1 and TRBJ2-3, with TRBD2 identical over 8 bases. CDR3 in amino acids: CASSQDPGGVGYTDTQYF. DNA of the CDR3: TGCGCCAGCAGCCAAGATCCGGGGGGGGTTGGGTACACAGATACGCAGTATTTT.